This T cell receptor beta chain came from a study of T-cell reconstitution after alpha-beta-depleted transplantation in children. Overall study results and limits: It was newly produced T cells that mostly accounted for T-cell counts and diversity one year after transplant. In patients about two months after transplant, alpha-beta T cells reportedly arose from several hundred expanded graft clones. For some patients, TCRbeta diversity was high at day 60 because of recipient T cells and thymic progenitors that survived.

This clonotype was counted a few times. Its specificity is unknown. Preparation of the TCRbeta library was carried out with unique molecular identifiers. TCRdb ran MiXCR on the PCR reads and lists one entry per CDR3 protein. Of 450,000 to 600,000 distinct CDR3 sequences in the sample, 10% to 15% were seen once. The origin of this receptor is a male patient between 10 and 17 years old who had a stem cell transplant for acute myeloid leukemia, so the T cells may come from the graft donor. The sample was PBMCs, mostly from graft donor cells, taken 360 days after TCRalphabeta/CD19-depleted stem cell transplant.

Written as DNA, the CDR3 is TGTGCCATCAGTGACCTACTAGTCGCGGAGACCCAGTACTTC. Its translation: CAISDLLVAETQYF. The chain uses TRBV10-3 and TRBJ2-5; maybe TRBD2 (5 bases). Trimming pared 3 bases from V and 5 bases from J, leaving 13 bases between. Germline V gene sequence: CDR1 ENHRY, CDR2 SYGVKD. The CDR3 consists of 14 residues.